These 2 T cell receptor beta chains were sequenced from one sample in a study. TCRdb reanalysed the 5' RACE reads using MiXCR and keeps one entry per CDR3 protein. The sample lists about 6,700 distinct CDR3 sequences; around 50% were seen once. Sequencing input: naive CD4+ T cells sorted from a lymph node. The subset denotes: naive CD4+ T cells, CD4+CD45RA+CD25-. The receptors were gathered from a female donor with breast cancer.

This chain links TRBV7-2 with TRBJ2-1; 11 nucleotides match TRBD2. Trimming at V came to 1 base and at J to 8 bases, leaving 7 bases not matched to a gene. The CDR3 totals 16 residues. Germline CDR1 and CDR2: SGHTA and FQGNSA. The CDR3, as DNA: TGTGCCAGCAGCTTAGTCTCTAGCGGGGGGTGGGATGAGCAGTTCTTC. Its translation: CASSLVSSGGWDEQFF.

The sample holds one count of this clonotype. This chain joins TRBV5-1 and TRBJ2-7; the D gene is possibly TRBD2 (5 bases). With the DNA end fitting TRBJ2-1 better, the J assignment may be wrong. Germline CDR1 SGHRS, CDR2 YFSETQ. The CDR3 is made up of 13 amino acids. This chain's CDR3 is CASSFEGGNEQFF. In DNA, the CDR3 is TGCGCCAGCAGCTTCGAGGGTGGCAATGAGCAGTTCTTC.